This record concerns one T cell receptor beta chain sequence. Antigen specificity is unknown. This record belongs to a study of shared clonotypes between healthy human individuals. Using immunoSEQ multiplex PCR, the repertoire was profiled, and TCRdb retains in-frame clones only, with some absent. The sample contains some 690,000 clones, about 90% of which appear only once. Study-wide results and limits: On the whole, naive subsets had larger estimated richness than memory subsets had.

The clonotype comes from a man younger than 30 in good health. Some clones in this sample may be carry-over from other donors' samples. What was sequenced was memory CD8+ T cells from PBMCs. Subset given: CD45RO+ cells pooled with CCR7-negative TemRA cells.

CDR3 bases: TGCGCCAGCAGCCAGATTGGACTAGCGGGTTCGGTTGAGCAGTTCTTC. Translated, it gives CASSQIGLAGSVEQFF. The J gene is TRBJ2-1, the V gene TRBV4-3; 11 bases match TRBD2. The CDR3 runs to 16 residues. The ends lost 3 bases at V and 9 bases at J; junction bases unmatched: 10. CDR1 is LGHNA and CDR2 is YSLEER in the germline V gene.